Here is one T cell receptor (beta chain) with its context. These data belong to a study of blood T cell repertoires in COVID-19. Study background: Nucleic acid was either cDNA or gDNA, and it came from T cells, B-cell-depleted T cells, or PBMCs.

The table came from immunoSEQ multiplex PCR; TCRdb's copy has only in-frame clones and leaves some out. Of hundreds of thousands of clones in the sample, roughly nine tenths are singletons; the top ten hold 2.5% to 3%. Recruitment covered under 25 US areas and drew participants whose ages spanned roughly 18 to 89 years. The source of this sequence is a woman between 25 and 40 years old who had recovered from COVID-19. The sequencing input was PBMCs or T cells enriched from blood (not recorded which).

CDR3 sequence: CASSSVPGQGGTEAFF. Written as DNA, the CDR3 is TGCGCCAGCAGCTCCGTCCCGGGACAGGGTGGCACTGAAGCTTTCTTT. This rearrangement joins TRBV5-1 to TRBJ1-1; TRBD1 matches at 9 bases. J lost 4 bases, V lost 3 bases, and 10 bases had no gene match. CDR1 and CDR2 from the germline V gene are SGHRS and YFSETQ. The CDR3 runs 16 residues.